The sample holds one count of the clone carrying this T cell receptor (beta chain). Other nucleotide sequences in the sample specify the same CDR3. The sample comes from a study of blood T cell repertoires in COVID-19. The overall study: Donors in the United States, Italy and Spain gave samples during acute or convalescent COVID-19. Sample material is recorded as cDNA or gDNA derived from T cells, B-cell-depleted T cells, or PBMCs.

Trimming removed 0 bases at V and 8 bases at J, with 10 bases between. The V gene's germline CDR1 is ENHRY and CDR2 SYGVKD. The CDR3 covers 13 residues. Authors' data handling: Amplifying reference gene primers gave estimates of nucleated cell counts. Assay: immunoSEQ multiplex PCR; the TCRdb copy retains only in-frame clones and omits some. V, J and clone size are taken as reported in that table, and D and trimming were inferred from the DNA itself. The data hold about 100,000 clones, with 88% observed a single time. The J gene is TRBJ1-1, the V gene TRBV10-3; D remains ambiguous. Sequencing was performed on peripheral blood. The clonotype comes from a woman aged 55 to 70 with acute or convalescent COVID-19. The CDR3 loop reads CAISESRQTEAFF. The CDR3 DNA sequence: TGTGCCATCAGTGAGTCGAGGCAGACCGAAGCTTTCTTT.